This TCR beta chain originates from a study of neurological immune-mediated disorders. Concerning this clonotype: What it binds is not known.

Synthesis of cDNA used 5'RACE (with 10-nucleotide random UMIs). The output of every sequencing run exceeded 180 million TCR-beta sequences, derived from 15-18 subjects. A single record per CDR3 protein comes from TCRdb applying MiXCR to the 5' RACE reads. The sample records 40,000 to 60,000 distinct CDR3 sequences, roughly 14% being singletons. Trimming took 2 bases from V and 4 from J, leaving 15 bases between them. Looked up from germline, CDR1 is SGHTA and CDR2 is FQGNSA. CDR3 length equals 15 residues. The study's findings and limits: Sharing of CDR3 amino acid sequences among expanded clones across subjects was absent, suggesting private repertoires in all groups. Healthy controls had more TCR clonal expansion than multiple sclerosis, which showed the least, whereas HTLV-1-associated myelopathy showed the most.

Stated time point: longitudinal time-point 2. The chain uses TRBV7-2 and TRBJ2-7; D may be TRBD2 (6 bases). The sequence came from a male donor with HTLV-1-associated myelopathy (HAM/TSP). Material: PBMCs. The CDR3 loop reads CASSLIRGGWYEQYF. The CDR3 coding sequence is TGTGCCAGCAGCTTAATCCGGGGAGGATGGTACGAGCAGTACTTC.